Included here is one T cell receptor (beta chain) sequence, with context. This entry is derived from a study of blood T cell repertoires in COVID-19. Clones were sequenced by immunoSEQ multiplex PCR, and TCRdb holds only the in-frame ones, with some missing. The sample holds some 200,000 clones; 80% to 90% are singletons and the top ten take about 2.2%. The germline V gene has CDR1 SGHAT and CDR2 FQNNGV. J gave up 3 bases and V 3 bases, and 3 bases lay outside the gene matches. CDR3 length equals 15 residues. This TCR was sampled from a woman in her forties or fifties with acute or convalescent COVID-19. Sequencing used peripheral blood. The chain couples TRBV11-2 to TRBJ2-2; the match to TRBD1 covers 8 bases. In nucleotides, the CDR3 is TGTGCCAGCAGCTTCGGACAGGGAGACACCGGGGAGCTGTTTTTT. Translation: CASSFGQGDTGELFF.